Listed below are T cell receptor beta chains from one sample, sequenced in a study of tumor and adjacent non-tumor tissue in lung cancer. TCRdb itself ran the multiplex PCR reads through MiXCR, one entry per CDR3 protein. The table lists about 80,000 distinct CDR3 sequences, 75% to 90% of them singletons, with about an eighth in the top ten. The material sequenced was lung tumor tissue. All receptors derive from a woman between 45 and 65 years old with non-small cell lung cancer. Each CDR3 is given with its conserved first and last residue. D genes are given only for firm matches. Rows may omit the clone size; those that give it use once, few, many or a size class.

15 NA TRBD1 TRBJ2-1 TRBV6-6 CVSSYGTGPSSEQFF TGTGTCAGCAGTTACGGGACAGGGCCTTCCAGTGAGCAGTTCTTC
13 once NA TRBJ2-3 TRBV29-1 CCVRAADTDTQYF TGCTGCGTTAGGGCGGCAGATACAGATACCCAGTATTTT
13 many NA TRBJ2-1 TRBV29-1 CSVDRGRRNEQFF TGCAGCGTTGATAGAGGGCGCAGGAATGAGCAGTTCTTC
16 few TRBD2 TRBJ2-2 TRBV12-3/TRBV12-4 CASITTSGFVTGELLF TGTGCCAGCATCACGACTAGCGGGTTCGTCACCGGGGAGCTGCTTTTT
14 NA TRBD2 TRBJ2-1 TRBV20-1 CSAITSGTYNEQFF TGCAGTGCTATAACTAGCGGAACCTACAATGAGCAGTTCTTC
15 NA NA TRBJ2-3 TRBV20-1 CSARDPTFRTDTQYF TGTAGTGCCCGGGACCCAACCTTTAGGACAGATACGCAGTATTTT
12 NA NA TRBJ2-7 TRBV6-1 CASTGGYYEQYF TGTGCCAGCACCGGGGGCTACTACGAGCAGTACTTC
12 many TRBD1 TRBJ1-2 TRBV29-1 CSVEDRGLGYTF TGCAGCGTTGAGGACAGGGGGCTTGGCTACACCTTC
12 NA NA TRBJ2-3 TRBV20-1 CSGEGGTDTRYF TGCAGTGGAGAGGGGGGCACAGATACGCGGTATTTT
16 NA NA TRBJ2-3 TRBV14 CVSSLYGTGKQIRSIF NA
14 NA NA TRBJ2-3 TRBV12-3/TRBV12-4 CASSIRQRTDTQYF TGTGCCAGTAGCATACGACAGCGGACAGATACGCAGTATTTT
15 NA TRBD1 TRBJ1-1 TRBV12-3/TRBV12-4 CARNRPGQDGTEAFF TGTGCCAGAAATCGACCGGGACAGGATGGAACTGAGGCTTTCTTT
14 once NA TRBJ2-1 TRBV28 CATSSGTPYKDQFF TGTGCCACCTCCTCCGGGACACCTTACAAAGATCAGTTCTTC
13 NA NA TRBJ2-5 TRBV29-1 CSVDWQVGDTQYF TGTAGCGTTGATTGGCAGGTGGGGGATACCCAGTACTTC
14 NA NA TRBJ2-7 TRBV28 CARRRPGPAYEKYF TGTGCCAGGAGGCGCCCGGGGCCCGCCTACGAGAAGTACTTC
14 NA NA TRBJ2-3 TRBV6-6 CASSYPWRDKPQYF TGTGCCAGCAGTTATCCCTGGCGGGATAAGCCCCAGTATTTT
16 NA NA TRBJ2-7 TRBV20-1 CSASGMRADDSYEQYF TGCAGTGCTTCCGGAATGAGAGCCGATGATTCCTACGAGCAGTACTTC
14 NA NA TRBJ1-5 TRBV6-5 CASNQGASYQSQHF TGTGCCAGCAACCAAGGTGCTAGCTATCAGTCCCAGCATTTT
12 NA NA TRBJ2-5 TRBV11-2 CASNITWENQYF TGTGCCAGCAACATTACATGGGAGAACCAGTACTTC
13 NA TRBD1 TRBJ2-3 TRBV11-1 CASRGTGMSTHYF TGTGCCAGCAGAGGGACAGGGATGAGTACGCACTATTTT
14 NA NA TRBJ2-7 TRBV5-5 CASSLIGKTYDQYF TGTGCCAGCAGCTTAATAGGGAAAACCTACGATCAGTACTTC
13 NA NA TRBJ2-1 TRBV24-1 CASRQRNNNEQFF TGTGCCAGCCGACAGCGGAATAACAATGAGCAGTTTTTC
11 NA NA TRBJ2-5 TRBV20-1 CSVGKQEAQYF TGTAGTGTAGGAAAACAAGAGGCCCAATACTTC
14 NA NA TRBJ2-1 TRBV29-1 CSGIARVEYNEQFF TGCAGCGGAATAGCGAGAGTGGAGTACAACGAGCAGTTCTTC
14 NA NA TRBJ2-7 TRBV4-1 CTSSLASSSYEQYF TGCACCAGCAGCCTAGCATCTAGCTCCTACGAGCAGTACTTC